The entry below gives a single TCR beta chain sequence along with its context. The data originate from a study of control samples from healthy donors and cancer patients. This CDR3 has 14 amino acids. Per the germline V gene, CDR1 is SGHDT and CDR2 is YYEEEE. Trimming shortened V by 1 base and J by 5 bases, and 12 bases separated the two germline ends. Produced via immunoSEQ multiplex PCR; TCRdb's table is partial and in-frame only. The sample carries 100,000 or so clones, roughly 85% recorded once. The clonotype was recovered from a woman aged 45 to 65 in good health. The chain carries TRBV5-6 and TRBJ1-2; no firm D call. What was sequenced was blood. DNA for the CDR3: TGTGCCAGCAGCTTGCCCGGACCGACGTATGGCTACACCTTC. Translation gives CASSLPGPTYGYTF.